This T cell receptor beta chain was profiled in a study of shared clonotypes between healthy human individuals. On the study more broadly: Each donor had three CD4 naive, three CD4 memory, two CD8 naive and one CD8 memory plate. Study-level results: Across subsets, estimated richness was generally greater for naive than for memory populations.

With 9 bases removed from V and 2 bases from J, the gap between germline ends came to 11 bases. In germline, CDR1 is LNHDA, CDR2 SQIVND (reference sequence). This CDR3 is built from 14 residues. Each replicate PCR on the sorted subsets used roughly 210 ng DNA (around 30,000 T cell genomes). This table comes from immunoSEQ multiplex PCR, and its TCRdb copy is limited to in-frame clones, with some not included. The sample includes under 650,000 clones, around 96% seen only once; the top ten take under 0.06%. To note about this clone: Its matching antigen is unknown.

CD4+ cells underwent separation, giving CD45RA+ naive and CD45RA-negative memory subsets. Sequencing used naive CD4+ T cells sorted from blood. Indicated subset: CD45RA+ positively selected. V gene TRBV19 combines with J gene TRBJ2-6; D gene unclear. This TCR came from a woman aged 25 to 45 in good health. DNA of the CDR3: TGTGCCAGCACCTGGTTGGCTGGGGCCAACGTCCTGACTTTC. It is translated as CASTWLAGANVLTF.